Each of the 22 T cell receptor beta chains below was sequenced from the same sample in a study of blood T cell repertoires in COVID-19. TCRdb's table, derived via immunoSEQ multiplex PCR, lists solely in-frame clones and lacks some. The data show 180,000 or so clones, approximately 91% seen once. The sequencing sample was made of peripheral blood. These receptors were taken from a man aged 18-30 years with active or convalescent COVID-19.

The chain joins TRBV18 to TRBJ1-2, with D tentatively TRBD1 (5 bases). Trimming took off 5 bases at V and 2 bases at J, with 12 bases between the two ends. This CDR3 is 14 amino acids long. Germline CDR1 KGHSH, CDR2 LQKENI. CDR3 bases: TGTGCCAGCTCAACAACGACAGCCAACTATGGCTACACCTTC. The encoded protein is CASSTTTANYGYTF.

The chain joins TRBV18 to TRBJ1-6, with TRBD1 matching 8 bases. V lost 3 bases and J lost 8; bases outside the gene matches: 6. The germline V gene has CDR1 KGHSH and CDR2 LQKENI. The CDR3 runs 15 residues. CDR3: CASSPQGQVDSPLHF. Here the CDR3 DNA reads TGTGCCAGCTCACCCCAGGGACAGGTGGATTCACCCCTCCACTTT.

V and J are TRBV5-1 and TRBJ2-3; D is ambiguous. CDR3 length equals 14 residues. Germline lookup yields CDR1 SGHRS and CDR2 YFSETQ. V was clipped by 0 bases and J by 2 bases, with 7 bases between them. CDR3 protein: CASSLGQNTDTQYF. DNA for the CDR3: TGCGCCAGCAGCTTGGGCCAGAACACAGATACGCAGTATTTT.

V gene TRBV5-3 combines with J gene TRBJ1-4, with a possible D match to TRBD1 (5 bases). TRBV5-3 is placed among ORFs of uncertain function. This CDR3 has 18 amino acids. Trimming cost V 1 base and J 0 bases, with 16 bases left between them. The CDR3, as DNA: TGTGCCAGAAGCTTGAATGCGGGGCCCGTTGCAACTAATGAAAAACTGTTTTTT. As protein: CARSLNAGPVATNEKLFF.

The chain carries TRBV5-1 and TRBJ1-1, with no clear D. CDR1 and CDR2 (germline): SGHRS, YFSETQ. Trimming removed 0 bases at V and 0 bases at J, with 6 bases between. The CDR3 has 14 amino acids. The CDR3 nucleotides are TGCGCCAGCAGCTTGGGACACCTGAACACTGAAGCTTTCTTT. It specifies CASSLGHLNTEAFF.

J is TRBJ2-7 and V is TRBV4-3, with 9 bases that match TRBD2. This CDR3 spans 14 amino acids. Trimming at V came to 3 bases and at J to 3 bases, leaving 3 bases not matched to a gene. Germline loops: CDR1 LGHNA, CDR2 YSLEER. The CDR3 DNA sequence: TGCGCCAGCAGCCAGGATAGCGGGAGCTACGAGCAGTACTTC. It is translated as CASSQDSGSYEQYF.

This clone was found once. The chain employs TRBV5-1 and TRBJ1-2; 7 bases are a match to TRBD1. Germline V gene lookup returns CDR1 SGHRS and CDR2 YFSETQ. The CDR3 runs to 16 residues. V lost 4 bases and J lost 3; bases outside the gene matches: 12. The CDR3 loop is CASSTEGAGTDYGYTF. The CDR3 nucleotides are TGCGCCAGCAGCACCGAGGGGGCAGGTACTGACTATGGCTACACCTTC.

This sequence joins TRBV2 and TRBJ2-2; the D gene is possibly TRBD2 (6 bases). Trimming shortened V by 1 base and J by 5 bases, and 8 bases separated the two germline ends. Germline V lookup: CDR1 SNHLY, CDR2 FYNNEI. The CDR3 has 14 residues. Here the CDR3 DNA reads TGTGCCAGCAGTGAAGGCCTAGCGACCGGGGAGCTGTTTTTT. Amino acid sequence: CASSEGLATGELFF.

This sequence joins TRBV6-5 and TRBJ2-3; no clear D. This CDR3 contains 12 residues. Germline V gene sequence: CDR1 MNHEY, CDR2 SVGAGI. Deletions cut 8 bases from V and 5 bases from J, with 11 bases between. The CDR3 loop is CASQTLGDTQYF. CDR3 in DNA: TGTGCCAGCCAGACCCTAGGAGATACGCAGTATTTT.

The chain links TRBV24-1 to TRBJ2-7; TRBD1 matches at 9 bases. The CDR3 consists of 16 residues. Losses at the gene ends were 3 bases for V and 6 bases for J; bases not matched to a gene: 11. The germline V gene encodes CDR1 KGHDR and CDR2 SFDVKD. CDR3 nucleotide sequence: TGTGCCACCAGTGATACCGGGACAGGGAGTTTTATCGAGCAGTACTTC. Amino acid sequence: CATSDTGTGSFIEQYF.

The chain is built from TRBV15 and TRBJ1-2, with 10 bases matching TRBD1. J was trimmed by 6 bases and V by 5 bases; bases with no gene match: 9. Germline CDR1 is LNHNV and CDR2 is YYDKDF (reference sequence). CDR3 length: 15 amino acids. Written as DNA, the CDR3 is TGTGCCACCAGCGAGACAGGGGGCCCTGGGGATGGCTACACCTTC. Translation: CATSETGGPGDGYTF.

The rearrangement uses TRBV29-1 and TRBJ1-5, with a tentative D call TRBD1 (6 bases). V lost 5 bases, J lost 4 bases, and 15 bases lay in between. The CDR3 is 14 amino acids. CDR1 is SQVTM and CDR2 is ANQGSEA in the germline V gene. The CDR3 bases are TGCAGCGTTTCCAGGGGAGACGGGAATCAGCCCCAGCATTTT. Residues: CSVSRGDGNQPQHF.

The chain uses TRBV5-5 and TRBJ2-5; 7 positions agree with TRBD1. The CDR3 covers 14 residues. In germline, CDR1 is SGHKS, CDR2 YYEKEE (reference sequence). V was pared by 5 bases and J by 2 bases, with 6 bases of the junction left unmatched. The CDR3 DNA follows: TGTGCCAGCAGTGCCGGGACAGTACAAGAGACCCAGTACTTC. It is translated as CASSAGTVQETQYF.

This chain links TRBV6-7 with TRBJ2-7; a possible D gene is TRBD1 (6 bases). TRBV6-7 is flagged as an ORF with uncertain function. Trimming left V 0 bases short and J 1 base short, with 16 bases between. The CDR3 spans 17 residues. CDR3 residues: CASSYSSPSGVSYEQYF. DNA for the CDR3: TGTGCCAGCAGTTACTCGTCGCCCTCAGGGGTATCCTACGAGCAGTACTTC.

The V gene is TRBV9, the J gene TRBJ2-3; 9 bases fit TRBD1. The CDR3 has 16 amino acids. The trim removed 0 bases at V and 3 bases at J, leaving 5 bases unmatched. Per the germline V gene, CDR1 is SGDLS and CDR2 is YYNGEE. This chain's CDR3 is CASSVVDGQGTDTQYF. Written as DNA, the CDR3 is TGTGCCAGCAGCGTAGTGGACGGACAGGGGACAGATACGCAGTATTTT.

With regard to this clone: This sample includes further DNA sequences coding for the same CDR3. The chain carries TRBV30 and TRBJ1-5, with 10 bases matching TRBD1. This CDR3 has 14 residues. Germline V gene data show CDR1 as GTSNPN and CDR2 as SVGIG (reference sequence). After removal of 3 bases from V and 2 bases from J, the junction contained 1 base not matched to a gene. CDR3 amino acids: CAWSGTGGNQPQHF. The CDR3 DNA is TGTGCCTGGAGCGGGACAGGGGGCAATCAGCCCCAGCATTTT. Complete variable domain (other parts from reference TRBV30 and TRBJ1-5): SQTIHQWPATLVQPVGSPLSLECTVEGTSNPNLYWYRQAAGRGLQLLFYSVGIGQISSEVPQNLSASRPQDRQFILSSKKLLLSDSGFYLCAWSGTGGNQPQHFGDGTRLSIL.

V and J are TRBV6-1 and TRBJ1-2; no definite D call. The CDR3 runs to 12 residues. Germline V gene sequence: CDR1 MNHNS, CDR2 SASEGT. V was shortened by 2 bases and J by 6 bases, with 7 bases between the two germline ends. The CDR3 spells CASSESGDGYTF. CDR3 DNA sequence: TGTGCCAGCAGTGAATCCGGAGATGGCTACACCTTC.

This clone was observed once. This rearrangement joins TRBV10-3 to TRBJ1-1; D not certain. In germline, CDR1 is ENHRY, CDR2 SYGVKD. Trimming removed 0 bases at V and 0 bases at J, with 11 bases between. The length of the CDR3 is 16 residues. The CDR3 nucleotides read TGTGCCATCAGTGAGTCGCCGGGAGGGATGAACACTGAAGCTTTCTTT. Encoded protein: CAISESPGGMNTEAFF.

This rearrangement joins TRBV15 to TRBJ2-4; 8 nucleotides align to TRBD1. Germline V gene data show CDR1 as LNHNV and CDR2 as YYDKDF (reference sequence). V lost 3 bases and J lost 4; bases outside the gene matches: 11. The CDR3 totals 17 residues. In nucleotides, the CDR3 is TGTGCCACCAGCAGCCGTACAGTGACAGGGGTTAAAAACATTCAGTACTTC. Amino acid sequence: CATSSRTVTGVKNIQYF.

The chain's CDR3 is CAISETSGSGDTQYF. The CDR3 region has the DNA TGTGCCATCAGTGAAACTAGCGGGAGTGGTGATACGCAGTATTTT. The genes are TRBV10-3 and TRBJ2-3; TRBD2 matches at 11 bases. This CDR3 contains 15 residues. Germline V CDR1 and CDR2: ENHRY, SYGVKD. J was trimmed by 6 bases and V by 3 bases; bases with no gene match: 5.

The rearrangement uses TRBV12-3 or TRBV12-4 and TRBJ1-2; D is uncertain. Trimming took 5 bases from V and 2 from J, leaving 6 bases between them. This CDR3 region has 12 residues. The CDR3 DNA reads as TGTGCCAGCAGTAACATGAACTATGGCTACACCTTC. Its protein product is CASSNMNYGYTF.

The genes are TRBV2 and TRBJ2-7; TRBD1 is a possible D gene (6 bases). The V and J ends lost 2 bases and 6 bases respectively, with 14 bases between them. CDR3 length: 14 residues. Germline V CDR1 and CDR2: SNHLY, FYNNEI. The CDR3, as DNA: TGTGCCAGCAGTGAAATGCAGGGGACGGGCGAGCAGTACTTC. Translated, it gives CASSEMQGTGEQYF.